The 32 T cell receptor beta chains below were found in one sample sequenced in a study of blood T cell repertoires in COVID-19. Generated by immunoSEQ multiplex PCR, the TCRdb table keeps only in-frame clones and is missing some. The sample carries over 150,000 clones, about 86% recorded once. The specimen sequenced was peripheral blood. These TCRs come from a man in his forties or fifties with active or convalescent COVID-19.

The chain links TRBV4-2 to TRBJ2-7; 8 nucleotides agree with TRBD2. CDR3 length: 17 residues. The V gene's germline CDR1 is LGHNA and CDR2 YNFKEQ. V was pared by 0 bases and J by 0 bases, with 7 bases of the junction left unmatched. CDR3 bases: TGTGCCAGCAGCCAAGAGGGGCTAGCGGGTGGCTCCTACGAGCAGTACTTC. This gives the protein CASSQEGLAGGSYEQYF.

The V gene is TRBV5-6, the J gene TRBJ2-7; 8 bases agree with TRBD1. CDR1 is SGHDT and CDR2 is YYEEEE in the germline V gene. The CDR3 consists of 13 residues. The V and J ends lost 4 bases and 6 bases, in that order; junction bases with no gene match: 6. The chain's CDR3 is CASSPDRGSEQYF. In nucleotides, the CDR3 is TGTGCCAGCAGCCCCGACAGGGGAAGCGAGCAGTACTTC.

V gene TRBV6-5 combines with J gene TRBJ1-4; possibly TRBD1 for D (6 bases). The CDR3 is made up of 16 amino acids. Trimming removed 4 bases from V and 3 bases from J, with 15 bases in between. Per the germline V gene, CDR1 is MNHEY and CDR2 is SVGAGI. CDR3 nucleotides: TGTGCCAGCAGTTTCCAGTCAGGGGTGGCTAATGAAAAACTGTTTTTT. This translates into CASSFQSGVANEKLFF.

The chain is built from TRBV4-3 and TRBJ2-2; D is perhaps TRBD1 (6 bases). Germline CDR1 reads LGHNA; CDR2 reads YSLEER. The CDR3 loop spans 14 amino acids. V lost 4 bases, J lost 1 base, and 7 bases lay in between. The CDR3 is CASSRTENTGELFF. The DNA of the CDR3 is TGCGCCAGCAGCCGGACAGAGAACACCGGGGAGCTGTTTTTT.

This clone was seen a single time. The J gene is TRBJ2-4, the V gene TRBV29-1, with 8 bases lining up with TRBD1. Germline CDR1 and CDR2: SQVTM and ANQGSEA. The CDR3 runs to 17 residues. Losses at the gene ends were 0 bases for V and 6 bases for J; bases not matched to a gene: 13. In DNA form, the CDR3 reads TGCAGCGTTGAAGAGGGGACGGACAGGGAAGCCGTAAACATTCAGTACTTC. Its protein is CSVEEGTDREAVNIQYF. The variable domain in full, with the rest retrieved from reference TRBV29-1 and TRBJ2-4, is SAVISQKPSRDICQRGTSLTIQCQVDSQVTMMFWYRQQPGQSLTLIATANQGSEATYESGFVIDKFPISRPNLTFSTLTVSNMSPEDSSIYLCSVEEGTDREAVNIQYFGAGTRLSVL.

This chain connects TRBV19 to TRBJ1-5, with D possibly being TRBD1 (6 bases). This CDR3 region has 13 residues. Germline assignment: CDR1 LNHDA and CDR2 SQIVND (reference sequence). V was trimmed by 8 bases and J by 7 bases, leaving 15 bases between them. The CDR3 DNA follows: TGTGCCAGTGAACAGGGATCCGGGCAGCCCCAGCATTTT. Translated, it gives CASEQGSGQPQHF.

This clone was detected only a few times. V and J are TRBV11-3 and TRBJ1-4, with TRBD1 matching 8 bases. V lost 5 bases, J lost 8 bases, and 7 bases stayed unmatched. The germline V gene encodes CDR1 SGHNT and CDR2 YENEEA. This CDR3 comprises 14 residues. CDR3 residues: CASSRSGGDEKLFF. CDR3 bases: TGTGCCAGCAGCCGATCAGGGGGCGACGAAAAACTGTTTTTT.

The chain combines TRBV7-2 with TRBJ1-5; TRBD1 matches at 7 bases. CDR3 size: 15 residues. Germline CDR1 reads SGHTA; CDR2 reads FQGNSA. The trim removed 5 bases at V and 4 bases at J, leaving 8 bases unmatched. CDR3 nucleotides: TGTGCCAGCAGCGCTCGGACAGGATTTAATCAGCCCCAGCATTTT. Amino acids: CASSARTGFNQPQHF.

The chain recombines TRBV7-9 with TRBJ1-5; D remains ambiguous. Germline-derived CDR1 and CDR2 are SEHNR and FQNEAQ (reference sequence). This CDR3 is built from 16 residues. Trimming removed 0 bases at V and 5 bases at J, with 14 bases between. The CDR3 nucleotides read TGTGCCAGCAGCTTAGCGCTCTCATCAGTGGATCAGCCCCAGCATTTT. Translating gives CASSLALSSVDQPQHF.

The chain is built from TRBV7-2 and TRBJ1-4; D not certain. The germline CDR1 and CDR2 sequences are SGHTA and FQGNSA. Trimming pared 1 base from V and 3 bases from J, leaving 6 bases between. This CDR3 is built from 14 residues. The CDR3 reads CASSLGRSNEKLFF. The CDR3 DNA reads TGTGCCAGCAGCTTAGGGAGGTCTAATGAAAAACTGTTTTTT.

V gene TRBV5-8 combines with J gene TRBJ2-1; D unresolved. The CDR3 loop spans 11 amino acids. Per the germline V gene, CDR1 is SGHTS and CDR2 is YDEGEE. Trimming cost V 4 bases and J 7 bases, with 6 bases left between them. The CDR3 DNA reads TGTGCCAGCAGCCTTACAAATGAGCAGTTCTTC. Residues: CASSLTNEQFF.

This rearrangement joins TRBV10-1 to TRBJ2-7; weak D call: TRBD2 (5 bases). Germline CDR1 and CDR2: WNHNN and SYGVQD (reference sequence). The CDR3 has 17 residues. The V and J ends lost 6 bases and 3 bases respectively, with 24 bases between them. As DNA, the CDR3 is TGCGCCAGCAGAGAGAAACCCACGGGATTTAACTACTACGAGCAGTACTTC. The encoded protein is CASREKPTGFNYYEQYF.

The chain carries TRBV19 and TRBJ2-1, with D maybe TRBD1 (7 bases). The CDR3 contains 14 residues. Trimming cost V 4 bases and J 6 bases, with 13 bases left between them. Germline V gene lookup returns CDR1 LNHDA and CDR2 SQIVND (reference sequence). CDR3 bases: TGTGCCAGTAGTACTCGACAGGGAGGCAATGAGCAGTTCTTC. This translates into CASSTRQGGNEQFF. Drawing the rest from reference TRBV19 and TRBJ2-1, the complete variable domain is DGGITQSPKYLFRKEGQNVTLSCEQNLNHDAMYWYRQDPGQGLRLIYYSQIVNDFQKGDIAEGYSVSREKKESFPLTVTSAQKNPTAFYLCASSTRQGGNEQFFGPGTRLTVL.

The CDR3 reads CASSPILGQDLWEAFF. The CDR3 nucleotides are TGTGCCAGTAGCCCGATTTTGGGACAGGACCTTTGGGAAGCTTTCTTT. The chain joins TRBV19 to TRBJ1-1, with TRBD1 identical over 8 bases. This CDR3 is built from 16 residues. CDR1 and CDR2 from the germline V gene are LNHDA and SQIVND (reference sequence). J gave up 8 bases and V 6 bases, and 17 bases lay outside the gene matches.

The CDR3: CATSRGGVLAYEQYF. The CDR3, as DNA: TGTGCCACCAGCAGGGGGGGGGTACTAGCCTACGAGCAGTACTTC. This chain uses TRBV15 with TRBJ2-7; 7 bases map to TRBD2. The CDR3 has 15 amino acids. V was clipped by 3 bases and J by 2 bases; unmatched bases: 7. The V gene's germline CDR1 is LNHNV and CDR2 YYDKDF (reference sequence).

The rearrangement links TRBV24-1 to TRBJ1-2, with 7 bases fitting TRBD1. Looked up from germline, CDR1 is KGHDR and CDR2 is SFDVKD. The length of the CDR3 is 12 residues. Trimming at V came to 6 bases and at J to 8 bases, leaving 5 bases not matched to a gene. The CDR3 is CATSLQGQGYTF. The CDR3 coding sequence is TGTGCCACCAGTCTCCAGGGACAGGGCTACACCTTC.

This clone was seen more than once but under ten times. As DNA, the CDR3 is TGTGCCAGCAGCTTAGTTGGTAGTCAGCCCCAGCATTTT. Translating gives CASSLVGSQPQHF. The chain couples TRBV7-8 to TRBJ1-5; D is unresolved. Per germline, CDR1 SGHVS and CDR2 FQNEAQ. The CDR3 totals 13 residues. Trimming shortened V by 1 base and J by 6 bases, and 7 bases separated the two germline ends.

The J gene is TRBJ2-3, the V gene TRBV5-4; D is uncertain. Germline assignment: CDR1 SGHNT and CDR2 YYREEE (reference sequence). This CDR3 contains 15 residues. V was pared by 4 bases and J by 4 bases, with 16 bases between. CDR3 coding DNA: TGTGCCAGCAGCGCGGTCGCCCGGAGCTCAGATACGCAGTATTTT. It specifies CASSAVARSSDTQYF.

The rearrangement links TRBV5-1 to TRBJ1-1, with 9 bases aligning to TRBD1. Germline V gene sequence: CDR1 SGHRS, CDR2 YFSETQ. This CDR3 spans 15 amino acids. Unmatched junction bases numbered 8, after V lost 3 bases and J lost 5 bases. For the CDR3, the DNA is TGCGCCAGCAGCTACAGGGGGCAAGGGAAAACTGAAGCTTTCTTT. It is translated as CASSYRGQGKTEAFF.

This clone was counted between two and nine times. The rearrangement uses TRBV13 and TRBJ1-2; a possible D gene is TRBD1 (5 bases). Germline CDR1 and CDR2: PRHDT and FYEKMQ (reference sequence). The CDR3 is made up of 15 amino acids. Trimming shortened V by 2 bases and J by 1 base, and 11 bases separated the two germline ends. CDR3 region: CASSLTGTDNYGYTF. The DNA of the CDR3 is TGTGCCAGCAGCTTAACGGGGACTGATAACTATGGCTACACCTTC.

The V and J genes are TRBV19 and TRBJ1-4; D possibly corresponds to TRBD1 (6 bases). V was pared by 7 bases and J by 8 bases, with 14 bases between. The CDR3 extends over 13 amino acids. Germline lookup yields CDR1 LNHDA and CDR2 SQIVND (reference sequence). The CDR3 spells CASMYRVGEKLFF. The CDR3 DNA is TGTGCCAGTATGTACAGGGTAGGCGAAAAACTGTTTTTT.

The CDR3 spells CASSVIGGTYNEQFF. CDR3 DNA sequence: TGTGCCAGCAGCGTAATCGGGGGTACCTACAATGAGCAGTTCTTC. This chain uses TRBV9 with TRBJ2-1, with D possibly TRBD2 on 6 matching bases. From germline, CDR1 is SGDLS and CDR2 YYNGEE. CDR3 length: 15 amino acids. The V end lost 1 base, the J end lost 2 bases, and 10 bases lay between the germline ends. Together with reference TRBV9 and TRBJ2-1, the CDR3 gives the full variable domain: DSGVTQTPKHLITATGQRVTLRCSPRSGDLSVYWYQQSLDQGLQFLIQYYNGEERAKGNILERFSAQQFPDLHSELNLSSLELGDSALYFCASSVIGGTYNEQFFGPGTRLTVL.

The genes are TRBV7-6 and TRBJ2-5; TRBD1 agrees at 10 bases. The CDR3 is made up of 15 amino acids. CDR1 and CDR2 (germline): SGHVS, FNYEAQ. V dropped 5 bases and J dropped 5; count of bases not matched to a gene: 8. The CDR3 spells CASSLGTGAWETQYF. The CDR3, as DNA: TGTGCCAGCAGCCTTGGGACAGGGGCGTGGGAGACCCAGTACTTC.

The chain couples TRBV6-2 or TRBV6-3 to TRBJ1-6, with D possibly matching TRBD1 (5 bases). The CDR3 is made up of 17 amino acids. With 2 bases removed from V and 9 bases from J, the gap between germline ends came to 20 bases. Germline V lookup: CDR1 MNHEY, CDR2 SVGEGT. In DNA, the CDR3 is TGTGCCAGCAGTTACGCGAATATTCGACAGTTCGGTTCACCCCTCCACTTT. This translates into CASSYANIRQFGSPLHF.

This clone was seen once. This chain uses TRBV6-2 or TRBV6-3 with TRBJ1-1; a weak D match, TRBD1 (6 bases). The CDR3 totals 12 residues. Germline CDR1 is MNHEY and CDR2 is SVGEGT. V was pared by 6 bases and J by 11 bases, with 16 bases between. The CDR3 bases are TGTGCCAGCAGCAAAATCAGGGGAACGGCTTTCTTT. Translating gives CASSKIRGTAFF.

V and J are TRBV4-2 and TRBJ2-7, with 7 nucleotides matching TRBD1. This CDR3 spans 15 amino acids. Germline V lookup: CDR1 LGHNA, CDR2 YNFKEQ. Losses at the gene ends were 0 bases for V and 6 bases for J; bases not matched to a gene: 8. The CDR3 DNA follows: TGTGCCAGCAGCCAAGACGCCCGGGACAGCGTCGAGCAGTACTTC. Its translation: CASSQDARDSVEQYF.

The genes are TRBV4-3 and TRBJ2-1, with unresolved D. CDR1 is LGHNA and CDR2 is YSLEER in the germline V gene. This CDR3 is built from 17 residues. V was clipped by 0 bases and J by 0 bases, with 12 bases between them. The CDR3 DNA sequence: TGCGCCAGCAGCCAAGAACCCTTTACAAGCTCCTACAATGAGCAGTTCTTC. This gives the protein CASSQEPFTSSYNEQFF.

The rearrangement uses TRBV7-2 and TRBJ2-3; 13 nucleotides line up with TRBD2. CDR1 and CDR2 (germline): SGHTA, FQGNSA. This CDR3 is 17 amino acids long. V shed 0 bases and J 7 bases; nucleotides not matched to a gene: 7. The CDR3 DNA reads TGTGCCAGCAGCTTAGCGCAACTAGCGGGGGGGCTAAATACGCAGTATTTT. Its protein product is CASSLAQLAGGLNTQYF. Full variable domain (remainder filled in from reference TRBV7-2 and TRBJ2-3): GAGVSQSPSNKVTEKGKDVELRCDPISGHTALYWYRQSLGQGLEFLIYFQGNSAPDKSGLPSDRFSAERTGGSVSTLTIQRTQQEDSAVYLCASSLAQLAGGLNTQYFGPGTRLTVL.

V gene TRBV7-9 combines with J gene TRBJ1-2; D is ambiguous. The CDR3 length is 12 residues. V was pared by 1 base and J by 5 bases, with 5 bases between. Germline V gene sequence: CDR1 SEHNR, CDR2 FQNEAQ (reference sequence). CDR3 sequence: CASSLESYGYTF. CDR3 sequence (DNA): TGTGCCAGCAGCTTAGAATCTTATGGCTACACCTTC.

The rearrangement joins TRBV27 to TRBJ2-3; no clear D gene. The V gene's germline CDR1 is MNHEY and CDR2 SMNVEV (reference sequence). V shed 8 bases and J shed 6 bases, with 21 bases lying between them. This CDR3 has 15 amino acids. CDR3 region: CASGFTSQVPDTQYF. The CDR3 nucleotides read TGTGCCAGCGGATTTACGAGCCAGGTGCCCGATACGCAGTATTTT.

In this sample, this clone turned up once. The chain links TRBV11-3 to TRBJ2-1, with a tentative D call TRBD2 (5 bases). Trimming stripped 3 bases from V and 2 bases from J, with 11 bases between. CDR3 size: 15 residues. CDR1 SGHNT and CDR2 YENEEA come from the germline V gene. The CDR3 sequence is CASSLRSGAYNEQFF. DNA of the CDR3: TGTGCCAGCAGCTTGCGGAGCGGAGCCTACAATGAGCAGTTCTTC.

CDR3 residues: CASSLQGIAFYGYTF. CDR3 coding DNA: TGTGCCAGCAGTTTACAGGGAATCGCGTTCTATGGCTACACCTTC. V gene TRBV2 combines with J gene TRBJ1-2; D is perhaps TRBD1 (6 bases). The CDR3 totals 15 residues. Between the trimmed V and J ends, which lost 5 bases and 4 bases, there was a span of 17 bases. Germline lookup yields CDR1 SNHLY and CDR2 FYNNEI.